The rows below give T cell receptor beta chains drawn from one sample of a study of CD8+ T cells in alopecia areata. Assay: immunoSEQ multiplex PCR; the TCRdb copy retains only in-frame clones and omits some. Of about 140,000 clones in the sample, 85% to 90% were seen once. The material was CD8+ T cells sorted from blood, obtained at week 4, from a patient treated with tofacitinib. Receptors were obtained from a human donor with alopecia areata. The CDR3 runs from the conserved cysteine through the conserved F or W. The D gene is left open where the match is weak. Clone size is stated in some rows and not others, as once, few, many or a class when expanded.

j_call d_call clone_size v_call cdr3_nt cdr3_aa
TRBJ1-4 - - TRBV7-8 TGTGCCAGCTCCAAAAAGGGCAGCGAAAAACTGTTTTTT CASSKKGSEKLFF
TRBJ2-1 - - TRBV30 TGTGCCTGGGACAGAGCGGGCTACAATGAGCAGTTCTTC CAWDRAGYNEQFF
TRBJ2-2 - - TRBV19 TGTGCCAGTAGTATTTGGGGGGATAATTACCTCCCCGGGGAGCTGTTTTTT CASSIWGDNYLPGELFF
TRBJ2-2 TRBD1 - TRBV5-1 TGCGCCAGCAGCCATCCGGGACAGGGAAACACCGGGGAGCTGTTTTTT CASSHPGQGNTGELFF
TRBJ2-7 - once TRBV29-1 TGCAGCGTTGTTGGGACACCGACCTACGAGCAGTACTTC CSVVGTPTYEQYF
TRBJ2-2 - - TRBV30 TGTGCTCATGGAGGGGAGCGGGAGCTGTTTTTT CAHGGERELFF
TRBJ2-1 - - TRBV6-5 TGTGCCAGCACCAGCGGTTTTTACAATGAGCAGTTCTTC CASTSGFYNEQFF
TRBJ2-1 - - TRBV29-1 TGCAGCGTCCCGTGGGGGGCCTACAATGAGCAGTTCTTC CSVPWGAYNEQFF
TRBJ2-7 TRBD2 - TRBV11-2 TGTGCCAGCAGCTTAGCCCAGGGAGGGTCCTACGAGCAGTACTTC CASSLAQGGSYEQYF
TRBJ2-1 - - TRBV18 TGTGCCAGCTCACTGGAGACTAGGTTCTTTAGTGAGCAGTTCTTC CASSLETRFFSEQFF
TRBJ1-1 - - TRBV27 TGTGCCAGCAGTTTTATGGGAACTGAAGCTTTCTTT CASSFMGTEAFF
TRBJ2-1 - - TRBV5-6 TGTGCCAGCAGCTGGGGAGTCAATGAGCAGTTCTTC CASSWGVNEQFF
TRBJ2-7 - - TRBV6-6 TGTGCCAGCAGTTACTCTGGGGGCTCCTACGAGCAGTACTTC CASSYSGGSYEQYF
TRBJ2-1 - - TRBV12-2 TGTGCAAGTCGCTTAGTGCCACTAGCGGGAGCCAGAACCATGAGCTCCTACAATGAGCAGTTCTTC CASRLVPLAGARTMSSYNEQFF
TRBJ2-1 - - TRBV29-1 TGCAGCGTTGAAGACCCGACTAGTGCCTTCTACAATGAGCAGTTCTTC CSVEDPTSAFYNEQFF
TRBJ2-7 - - TRBV9 TGTGCCAGCAGCGTAGGCCACTCCTACGAGCAGTACTTC CASSVGHSYEQYF
TRBJ1-2 TRBD1 - TRBV29-1 TGCAGCGTGGACAGATCAACAGGGGAAGGCTACACCTTC CSVDRSTGEGYTF
TRBJ2-1 - - TRBV2 TGTGCCAGCAGTGAAAATGAGCAGTTCTTC CASSENEQFF
TRBJ2-1 - - TRBV20-1 TGCAGTGCCCGCCCCCCGGTGCAGTTCTTC CSARPPVQFF
TRBJ2-7 - - TRBV27 TGTGCCAGCAGCAATACGATCTACGAGCAGTACTTC CASSNTIYEQYF
TRBJ1-3 - - TRBV7-9 TGTGCCAGCAGCTCCGCCTCAGCCCGGGCAGGAAACACCATATATTTT CASSSASARAGNTIYF
TRBJ2-7 TRBD2 - TRBV4-1 TGCGCCAGCAGCCAAGAGGGAGGGAAAAAGGTTGGCGAGCAGTACTTC CASSQEGGKKVGEQYF
TRBJ2-7 - - TRBV6-1 TGTGCCACCTACTCCAGGGATCCCTCCTACGAGCAGTACTTC CATYSRDPSYEQYF
TRBJ2-1 TRBD2 - TRBV7-9 TGTGCCAGCAGTCTGGGGGAGTCCCGGACTAGCGGGATCTACAATGAGCAGTTCTTC CASSLGESRTSGIYNEQFF
TRBJ2-2 - - TRBV7-8 TGTGCCAGCAGCTTACGCGTCGAGGAGCTGTTTTTT CASSLRVEELFF
TRBJ1-5 - - TRBV2 TGTGCCAGCAGTGATTGGGCAGGGGATAGCAATCAGCCCCAGCATTTT CASSDWAGDSNQPQHF
TRBJ2-1 TRBD2 - TRBV19 TGTGCCAGTACGCGGGGGACCTACAATGAGCAGTTCTTC CASTRGTYNEQFF
TRBJ2-1 - - TRBV15 TGTGCCACCAGCAGAGATCAGGGGGGGTACTACAATGAGCAGTTCTTC CATSRDQGGYYNEQFF
TRBJ2-1 - once TRBV14 TGTGCCAGCAGCCAAGTGGACCTAACCTACAATGAGCAGTTCTTC CASSQVDLTYNEQFF
TRBJ2-4 TRBD2 - TRBV5-4 TGTGCCAGCCGGGAGGGAGACATTCAGTACTTC CASREGDIQYF
TRBJ2-3 - - TRBV2 TGTGCCAGCAGTGAAAGTAAGGACACATTAAGCACAGATACGCAGTATTTT CASSESKDTLSTDTQYF
TRBJ2-1 TRBD2 - TRBV5-1 TGCGCCAGCAGCTTGGGAGGACTAGGAGGAGTCTTC CASSLGGLGGVF
TRBJ2-7 TRBD1 - TRBV29-1 TGCAGCGCCGGGACAGGGGCCTACGAGCAGTACTTC CSAGTGAYEQYF
TRBJ1-1 TRBD1 - TRBV7-9 TGTGCCAGCACAGAGACAGGGGCTCCTGAAGCTTTCTTT CASTETGAPEAFF
TRBJ1-2 - - TRBV9 TGTGCCAGCAGCTCCCTGAAGGGACCATACTATGGCTACACCTTC CASSSLKGPYYGYTF
TRBJ2-2 - - TRBV6-5 TGTGCCAGCAGTTTGAGGACGCGAACCGGGGAGCTGTTTTTT CASSLRTRTGELFF
TRBJ2-7 - - TRBV14 TGTGCCAGCAGCCATGTCAGAAACTACGAGCAGTACTTC CASSHVRNYEQYF
TRBJ2-7 - - TRBV29-1 TGCAGCACCGCAACGGAGAGCTCCTACGAGCAGTACTTC CSTATESSYEQYF
TRBJ1-4 - - TRBV4-1 TGCGCCAGCAGCCAAGAATGGGTTGTTGCTAAGGAAAAACTGTTTTTT CASSQEWVVAKEKLFF
TRBJ2-7 - - TRBV7-9 TGTGCCAGCAGCCTTACTTCCTACGAGCAGTACTTC CASSLTSYEQYF
TRBJ1-4 - - TRBV29-1 TGCAGCGTTGTCACAGTGGAGGAAAAACTGTTTTTT CSVVTVEEKLFF
TRBJ2-7 TRBD1 - TRBV6-1 TGTGCCAGCAGTGAAGACAGGGGGTACGAGCAGTACTTC CASSEDRGYEQYF
TRBJ2-7 TRBD1 - TRBV11-3 TGTGCCAGCAGCCCCCCGGGACAGGAGGACGAGCAGTACTTC CASSPPGQEDEQYF
TRBJ2-1 - - TRBV13 TGTGCCAGCAGCAAATACAATGAGCAGTTCTTC CASSKYNEQFF
TRBJ2-1 - - TRBV14 TGTGCCAGCAGCCCATCGAACCTCTACAATGAGCAGTTCTTC CASSPSNLYNEQFF
TRBJ2-7 TRBD1 - TRBV5-1 TGCGCCAGCAGCCTGGGACAGAACTACGAGCAGTACTTC CASSLGQNYEQYF
TRBJ2-5 TRBD2 few TRBV5-6 TGTGCCAGCAGCTTGGGGCTAGCGGGGTACCAAGAGACCCAGTACTTC CASSLGLAGYQETQYF
TRBJ2-7 TRBD1 - TRBV6-1 TGTGCCAGCAGTGATAACCGGGGGACAGGCCCCTACGAGCAGTACTTC CASSDNRGTGPYEQYF
TRBJ2-7 - once TRBV6-6 TGTGCCTCACGATCGAGGGGGGCCGACTACGAGCAGTACTTC CASRSRGADYEQYF
TRBJ1-4 - - TRBV25-1 TGTGCCAGCAGTGAATATCAGGGGCGAAATGAAAAACTGTTTTTT CASSEYQGRNEKLFF
TRBJ2-7 - - TRBV4-2 TGTGCCAGCAGCGCTGATATGATCAACGAGCAGTACTTC CASSADMINEQYF
TRBJ1-5 TRBD1 - TRBV27 TGTGCCAGCAGTCAGGGACAGGGTTTGATTCGGCCCCAGCATTTT CASSQGQGLIRPQHF
TRBJ2-7 TRBD2 - TRBV10-3 TGTGCCATCGCCGAGGGAGGGAGCTCCTACGAGCAGTACTTC CAIAEGGSSYEQYF
TRBJ2-7 - - TRBV29-1 TGCAGCGTTGAAGGAGGCGTGAGCTCCTACGAGCAGTACTTC CSVEGGVSSYEQYF
TRBJ2-7 - - TRBV10-3 TGTGCCATCAGTGAGGGGGCGTGGGATATCGAGCAGTACTTC CAISEGAWDIEQYF
TRBJ2-1 TRBD2 - TRBV2 TGTGCCAGCAGTGAAATTAGCGGGGTAATCTCCTACAATGAGCAGTTCTTC CASSEISGVISYNEQFF
TRBJ1-1 - - TRBV7-9 TGTGCCAGCAGCTTAGAGCCTGAAGCTTTCTTT CASSLEPEAFF
TRBJ2-2 TRBD1 - TRBV9 TGTGCCAGCAGCTCACCCCTTGCAGGGGGCATCACCGGGGAGCTGTTTTTT CASSSPLAGGITGELFF
TRBJ1-1 - - TRBV27 TGTGCCAGCAGTGCCGGCACAGGGTACACTGAAGCTTTCTTT CASSAGTGYTEAFF
TRBJ1-1 - - TRBV7-8 TGTGCCAGCTTGGGGGGCAGGCACGGGAACACTGAAGCTTTCTTT CASLGGRHGNTEAFF